These T cell receptor beta chains were read from a single sample in a study of vaccination effects on CD4 cells after COVID-19. The method was immunoSEQ multiplex PCR; TCRdb's version includes in-frame clones alone and lacks a portion of them. The table includes around 50,000 clones, 70% to 80% detected once. These receptors are not linked to any known antigen. The material sequenced was CD4+ T cells from PBMCs cultured without peptide, taken before COVID-19 vaccination. These receptors all stem from a human donor who had a prior SARS-CoV-2 infection. Both conserved end residues are part of each CDR3. Each record gives: V gene, clone size, J gene, D gene, CDR3 protein, CDR3 DNA. A D gene is named only where the DNA matches it firmly. Part of the rows lack a size; the others show once, few, many or a class for expanded clones.

>TRBV15|-|TRBJ1-4|-
CATSRVWGSNEKLFF
TGTGCCACCAGCAGAGTTTGGGGTTCTAATGAAAAACTGTTTTTT
>TRBV25-1|-|TRBJ2-1|-
CASSSDKELKYNEQFF
TGTGCCAGCAGTTCGGATAAAGAATTAAAATACAATGAGCAGTTCTTC
>TRBV21-1|-|TRBJ1-1|-
CASSKIRGVNTEAFF
TGTGCCAGCAGCAAAATAAGGGGGGTGAACACTGAAGCTTTCTTT
>TRBV21-1|many|TRBJ1-6|-
CASSRNQINRDREFYNSPLHF
TGTGCCAGCAGCAGGAACCAAATAAACCGGGACAGGGAATTTTATAATTCACCCCTCCACTTT
>TRBV6-5|-|TRBJ1-2|-
CASRPSSNYGYTF
TGTGCCAGCAGGCCCTCGTCTAACTATGGCTACACCTTC
>TRBV5-5|-|TRBJ2-3|-
CASSLGSSYTDTQYF
TGTGCCAGCAGCCTAGGGAGCTCCTACACAGATACGCAGTATTTT
>TRBV18|-|TRBJ2-5|-
CASSPPGSYETQYF
TGTGCCAGCTCACCACCGGGGTCCTACGAGACCCAGTACTTC
>TRBV15|-|TRBJ2-2|-
CATSRDVRVTTGELFF
TGTGCCACCAGCAGAGATGTGAGGGTGACCACCGGGGAGCTGTTTTTT
>TRBV12-3/TRBV12-4|-|TRBJ1-6|-
CASREYNSPLHF
TGTGCCTCACGGGAATACAATTCACCCCTCCACTTT
>TRBV6-1|-|TRBJ1-6|-
CASSDIQGSYNSPLHF
TGTGCCAGCAGTGATATCCAGGGGTCCTATAATTCACCCCTCCACTTT
>TRBV10-3|-|TRBJ2-2|TRBD1
CAIRGQGPGELFF
TGTGCCATCAGGGGACAGGGGCCCGGGGAGCTGTTTTTT
>TRBV5-1|few|TRBJ2-1|TRBD2
CASSLTSGTYNEQFF
TGCGCCAGCAGCTTGACTAGCGGGACCTACAATGAGCAGTTCTTC
>TRBV24-1|once|TRBJ2-3|-
CATSAQGGDTQYF
TGTGCCACCAGTGCGCAGGGGGGAGATACGCAGTATTTT
>TRBV5-4|-|TRBJ2-3|TRBD2
CASSLGAGVSTDTQYF
TGTGCCAGCAGCTTGGGGGCGGGAGTATCCACAGATACGCAGTATTTT
>TRBV7-6|-|TRBJ2-7|TRBD1
CASSLEGGTASYEQYF
TGTGCCAGCAGCTTAGAAGGTGGGACAGCCTCCTACGAGCAGTACTTC
>TRBV5-6|-|TRBJ2-2|TRBD2
CASSLVLAGARTGELFF
TGTGCCAGCAGCTTGGTCCTAGCGGGAGCTCGGACCGGGGAGCTGTTTTTT
>TRBV7-2|-|TRBJ2-3|-
CASSFSKTGRQQYF
TGTGCCAGCAGCTTCTCTAAAACGGGAAGACAGCAGTATTTT
>TRBV6-4|-|TRBJ2-7|-
CASSDSSSSFRRGSGEQYF
TGTGCCAGCAGTGACTCGAGTTCGAGTTTTCGTAGGGGATCGGGCGAGCAGTACTTC
>TRBV27|once|TRBJ2-1|-
CASKFRGITNEQFF
TGTGCCAGCAAATTTCGCGGGATTACAAACGAGCAGTTCTTC
>TRBV30|-|TRBJ2-2|TRBD1
CAWNRAGGTGELFF
TGTGCCTGGAATCGGGCAGGGGGCACCGGGGAGCTGTTTTTT
>TRBV6-5|-|TRBJ1-2|-
CASRGPGESNYGYTF
TGTGCCAGCAGAGGACCAGGGGAGTCTAACTATGGCTACACCTTC
>TRBV6-5|-|TRBJ1-1|-
CATQENTEAFF
TGTGCCACTCAGGAGAACACTGAAGCTTTCTTT
>TRBV27|few|TRBJ1-3|-
CASSLHRGNTIYF
TGTGCCAGCAGTTTACATCGGGGAAACACCATATATTTT
>TRBV7-2|-|TRBJ2-5|-
CASSPMAQETQYF
TGTGCCAGCAGCCCCATGGCCCAAGAGACCCAGTACTTC
>TRBV10-3|-|TRBJ2-3|TRBD2
CATQSGGGGADTQYF
TGTGCCACACAGAGCGGTGGGGGAGGGGCAGATACGCAGTATTTT
>TRBV19|few|TRBJ1-3|-
CASSIAGFTGNTIYF
TGTGCCAGTAGTATAGCCGGATTCACTGGAAACACCATATATTTT
>TRBV5-1|-|TRBJ2-3|-
CASSLGVVDTQYF
TGCGCCAGCAGCTTGGGGGTAGTGGATACGCAGTATTTT
>TRBV7-9|few|TRBJ2-7|TRBD2
CASSSKTSVNYEQYF
TGTGCCAGCAGCTCAAAGACTAGCGTGAACTACGAGCAGTACTTC
>TRBV10-3|-|TRBJ1-2|TRBD1
CAISEGDRVYTF
TGTGCCATCAGTGAGGGGGACAGGGTATACACCTTC
>TRBV12-3/TRBV12-4|-|TRBJ2-7|TRBD1
CASSVGTALPISF
TGTGCCAGCAGTGTGGGGACAGCGCTACCAATAAGCTTC
>TRBV18|-|TRBJ1-1|-
CASSPYVLNTEAFF
TGTGCCAGCTCACCATACGTGTTAAACACTGAAGCTTTCTTT
>TRBV5-1|-|TRBJ2-3|TRBD2
CASSLGLAGGLDTQYF
TGCGCCAGCAGCCTCGGACTAGCGGGGGGTTTAGATACGCAGTATTTT
>TRBV5-5|-|TRBJ2-7|TRBD2
CASSHRREVSYEQYF
TGTGCCAGCAGCCACCGGCGGGAGGTCTCCTACGAGCAGTACTTC
>TRBV5-4|-|TRBJ2-3|-
CASARSSTDTQYF
TGTGCCAGCGCCCGGTCCTCCACAGATACGCAGTATTTT
>TRBV18|-|TRBJ2-5|TRBD2
CASSPYYQTSGSGETQYF
TGTGCCAGCTCACCATATTACCAGACTAGCGGGAGTGGGGAGACCCAGTACTTC
>TRBV9|-|TRBJ2-2|-
CASSVDMNTGELFF
TGTGCCAGCAGCGTGGACATGAACACCGGGGAGCTGTTTTTT
>TRBV13|-|TRBJ2-3|-
CASSAGLRHDTQYF
TGTGCCAGCAGCGCGGGACTCCGGCACGATACGCAGTATTTT
>TRBV2|-|TRBJ1-1|-
CASSDGGRGDTEAFF
TGTGCCAGCAGCGACGGGGGCAGGGGAGACACTGAAGCTTTCTTT
>TRBV5-4|once|TRBJ2-7|TRBD2
CASSSPTLSGGFDEQYF
TGTGCCAGCAGCTCTCCTACGCTGAGCGGGGGGTTCGACGAGCAGTACTTC
>TRBV19|-|TRBJ2-7|TRBD1
CASSRGQAVSYEQYF
TGTGCCAGTAGCCGGGGACAGGCGGTCTCCTACGAGCAGTACTTC
>TRBV18|-|TRBJ2-7|-
CASSPPVRASSYEQYF
TGTGCCAGCTCACCACCGGTGCGAGCGAGCTCCTACGAGCAGTACTTC
>TRBV18|-|TRBJ2-4|-
CASSPPVAKNIQYF
TGTGCCAGCTCACCACCGGTAGCCAAAAACATTCAGTACTTC
>TRBV5-6|-|TRBJ2-3|TRBD2
CASSFFLAGGPTDTQYF
TGTGCCAGCAGTTTCTTTCTAGCGGGTGGCCCCACAGATACGCAGTATTTT
>TRBV18|once|TRBJ1-2|TRBD1
CASSSDRGDYGYTF
TGTGCCAGCTCATCAGACAGGGGAGACTATGGCTACACCTTC